This TCR beta chain comes out of a study of OX40 agonist ivuxolimab in advanced cancers. The CDR3 totals 15 residues. Germline values: CDR1 SGHTA, CDR2 FQGNSA. Some clones are missing from TCRdb's copy, which holds only in-frame ones; the method was immunoSEQ multiplex PCR. The sample yields around 34,000 clones, approximately 81% seen once. The sequencing here drew on CD4+ or CD8+ T cells sorted from blood, taken in a trial of the OX40 agonist ivuxolimab. V usage is TRBV7-2 and J usage is TRBJ2-5; possibly TRBD2 for D (6 bases). The DNA matches TRBJ2-7 better at its end, which makes the J call doubtful. This TCR was sampled from an adult with an advanced solid tumor such as melanoma, head and neck, liver or kidney cancer. The CDR3 here is CASSLWASEPYEQYF. As DNA, the CDR3 is TGTGCCAGCAGCTTATGGGCTAGCGAGCCCTACGAGCAGTACTTC.